This TCR beta chain was identified during a study of PD-1 blockade in mismatch repair-deficient tumors. Specified time point: roughly 10-day in vitro stimulation with candidate neoantigen peptide 7. V was clipped by 6 bases and J by 10 bases; unmatched bases: 10. CDR1 is SGHNT, CDR2 YYREEE, per germline (reference sequence). This CDR3 region has 13 residues. This clone is a singleton in its sample. Its antigen is not identified. Using immunoSEQ multiplex PCR, the repertoire was profiled, and TCRdb retains in-frame clones only, with some absent. Of some 10,000 clones in the sample, over 70% were seen once.

Material: cells cultured in vitro, obtained from a patient treated with pembrolizumab. The sequence was collected from an adult with mismatch repair-deficient cancer. The gene calls are TRBV5-4 and TRBJ2-1; the match to TRBD2 covers 7 bases. The CDR3 DNA reads as TGTGCCAGCAACCGCCCGCTAGCGGCCGAGCAGTTCTTC. Residues: CASNRPLAAEQFF.